This TCR beta chain was found in a study of T cell responses to AZD1222 COVID-19 vaccine. Points from the study as a whole: At baseline, seropositivity was found in only six or seven AZD1222 recipients. Donors were chiefly white British, with a greater number of females, and clonal diversity was perhaps underestimated.

This CDR3 spans 18 amino acids. Germline-derived CDR1 and CDR2 are SGDLS and YYNGEE. With 0 bases clipped from V and 2 bases from J, the junction kept 11 bases outside the gene matches. Measured with immunoSEQ multiplex PCR; TCRdb has only the in-frame clones, and not every one. The data contain about 170,000 clones, roughly 89% of them singletons. Only a few counts were recorded for this clone. Its antigen is not identified. This clonotype was sampled from an adult in good health. Specimen: peripheral blood, collected on day 0 of AZD1222 vaccination. The gene calls are TRBV9 and TRBJ2-7; 10 bases line up with TRBD1. The DNA of the CDR3 is TGTGCCAGCAGCGTAGGGGGTCCTGTGGGGACAGGGGCCTACGAGCAGTACGTC. Its translation: CASSVGGPVGTGAYEQYV.